Below are 32 T cell receptor beta chains sequenced from a single sample in a study of glioma-infiltrating T cells after dendritic cell vaccination. The data were produced by immunoSEQ multiplex PCR, yet TCRdb's version contains in-frame clones alone and is incomplete. The sample contains 95,000 or so clones, 70% to 90% of which appear only once. Material: blood, obtained before dendritic cell vaccination. Receptors were obtained from a human donor with glioblastoma.

This sequence joins TRBV7-9 and TRBJ2-7; TRBD1 matches at 10 bases. The CDR3 is 16 amino acids. V shed 4 bases and J 6 bases; nucleotides not matched to a gene: 12. The V gene's germline CDR1 is SEHNR and CDR2 FQNEAQ (reference sequence). The CDR3 loop reads CASSSTTGGLRSEQYF. CDR3 sequence (DNA): TGTGCCAGCAGCTCGACGACAGGGGGCCTCCGGAGCGAGCAGTACTTC.

This chain connects TRBV5-8 to TRBJ1-1; D gene unclear. Trimming stripped 5 bases from V and 0 bases from J, with 11 bases between. The length of the CDR3 is 14 residues. Looked up from germline, CDR1 is SGHTS and CDR2 is YDEGEE. The CDR3 sequence is CASREPQLNTEAFF. The CDR3 nucleotides are TGTGCCAGCAGGGAACCACAGCTGAACACTGAAGCTTTCTTT.

The V and J genes are TRBV6-5 and TRBJ1-6, with D possibly being TRBD1 (6 bases). The CDR3 length is 13 residues. The germline V gene encodes CDR1 MNHEY and CDR2 SVGAGI. The ends were cut back, 5 bases at V and 11 bases at J, with 13 bases in the middle. Here the CDR3 reads CASSVEGGAPLHF. The DNA for the CDR3 is TGTGCCAGCAGTGTCGAGGGGGGGGCACCCCTCCACTTT.

The chain combines TRBV5-1 with TRBJ2-1, with TRBD2 identical over 11 bases. The CDR3 loop spans 16 amino acids. The germline V gene has CDR1 SGHRS and CDR2 YFSETQ. After removal of 4 bases from V and 10 bases from J, the junction contained 13 bases not matched to a gene. The CDR3 bases are TGCGCCAGCAGCCCGGCTACTAGCGGGAGTGGGTCAGAGCAGTTCTTC. Translated: CASSPATSGSGSEQFF.

This clone was seen a few times. The chain links TRBV6-5 to TRBJ1-1; no firm D call. V gave up 8 bases and J gave up 1 base, with 17 bases separating them. Germline assignment: CDR1 MNHEY and CDR2 SVGAGI. The CDR3 contains 15 residues. DNA of the CDR3: TGTGCCAGCCCTTCCTGCGGGGTCAAGAACACTGAAGCTTTCTTT. Translating gives CASPSCGVKNTEAFF.

The chain employs TRBV4-1 and TRBJ1-4; the D is unclear. V lost 0 bases to trimming and J lost 3 bases, with 11 bases between them. In germline, CDR1 is MGHRA, CDR2 YSYEKL. CDR3 length: 16 residues. CDR3 sequence (DNA): TGCGCCAGCAGCCAAGATTCCCACAGATCTAATGAAAAACTGTTTTTT. As protein: CASSQDSHRSNEKLFF.

The chain employs TRBV4-1 and TRBJ2-7; D might be TRBD1 (5 bases). The CDR3 runs to 17 residues. V was clipped by 2 bases and J by 0 bases, with 17 bases between them. The germline CDR1 and CDR2 sequences are MGHRA and YSYEKL. In nucleotides, the CDR3 is TGCGCCAGCAGCCAAAAAAGAGACAGTGTTATCTCCTACGAGCAGTACTTC. Amino acid sequence: CASSQKRDSVISYEQYF.

This clone was detected only once. The chain links TRBV5-1 to TRBJ2-1, with D maybe TRBD2 (5 bases). CDR1 and CDR2 (germline): SGHRS, YFSETQ. V gave up 5 bases and J gave up 6 bases, with 15 bases separating them. The CDR3 runs 14 residues. This CDR3 is CASSNGESINEQFF. DNA for the CDR3: TGCGCCAGCAGTAATGGGGAGAGCATCAATGAGCAGTTCTTC. Supplemented by reference TRBV5-1 and TRBJ2-1, the full variable domain reads KAGVTQTPRYLIKTRGQQVTLSCSPISGHRSVSWYQQTPGQGLQFLFEYFSETQRNKGNFPGRFSGRQFSNSRSEMNVSTLELGDSALYLCASSNGESINEQFFGPGTRLTVL.

This clone has only one observation. The chain carries TRBV5-1 and TRBJ2-7, with TRBD1 matching 8 bases. The CDR3 covers 15 residues. V shed 0 bases, J shed 4 bases, and the junction held 6 bases outside the gene matches. Germline CDR1 reads SGHRS; CDR2 reads YFSETQ. CDR3 bases: TGCGCCAGCAGCTTGGTGTCAGGGGGCGATTACGAGCAGTACTTC. The encoded protein is CASSLVSGGDYEQYF.

This clone was recorded a few times. The gene calls are TRBV13 and TRBJ2-3; 8 bases agree with TRBD2. Trimming removed 6 bases from V and 7 bases from J; junction bases left unmatched: 12. Germline V gene data show CDR1 as PRHDT and CDR2 as FYEKMQ (reference sequence). This CDR3 spans 15 amino acids. DNA for the CDR3: TGTGCCAGCAGGTATCTAGCGGGCCAAGCGAATACGCAGTATTTT. Translating gives CASRYLAGQANTQYF.

The chain is built from TRBV18 and TRBJ2-2; 7 bases map to TRBD1. Germline loops: CDR1 KGHSH, CDR2 LQKENI. CDR3 size: 14 residues. V lost 8 bases and J lost 3; bases outside the gene matches: 6. For the CDR3, the DNA is TGTGCCAGCAAACCGGGACAGCACACCGGGGAGCTGTTTTTT. Translated, it gives CASKPGQHTGELFF. The complete variable domain, with remaining parts taken from reference TRBV18 and TRBJ2-2, reads NAGVMQNPRHLVRRRGQEARLRCSPMKGHSHVYWYRQLPEEGLKFMVYLQKENIIDESGMPKERFSAEFPKEGPSILRIQQVVRGDSAAYFCASKPGQHTGELFFGEGSRLTVL.

This clone was observed a single time. The rearrangement links TRBV25-1 to TRBJ1-2; 7 bases are shared with TRBD1. From germline, CDR1 is MGHDK and CDR2 SYGVNS. Germline trimming cut 3 bases from V and 8 bases from J; bases unmatched to any gene: 18. This CDR3 comprises 17 residues. Here the CDR3 reads CASSDLGGGGGRYGYTF. CDR3 coding DNA: TGTGCCAGCAGTGATTTAGGAGGGGGCGGAGGGAGATACGGCTACACCTTC.

The chain joins TRBV6-4 to TRBJ2-3, with D perhaps matching TRBD2 (6 bases). The germline V gene has CDR1 MRHNA and CDR2 SNTAGT. CDR3 length: 14 residues. V lost 5 bases and J lost 1, with 10 bases in between. The DNA of the CDR3 is TGTGCCAGCAGTCGGACGGGGGGCACAGATACGCAGTATTTT. This gives the protein CASSRTGGTDTQYF.

For this clone: An end of the junction differs from the germline gene, which may be a read error. This chain connects TRBV7-7 to TRBJ2-1; D gene unclear. There are 13 residues in the CDR3. Germline V gene lookup returns CDR1 SSHAT and CDR2 FNYEAQ (reference sequence). The CDR3 region has the DNA TGTGCTAGCAGCAGAGTTCTGGACAATGAGCAGTTCTTC. Its protein is CASSRVLDNEQFF. Full variable domain (rest looked up from reference TRBV7-7 and TRBJ2-1): GAGVSQSPRYKVTKRGQDVTLRCDPISSHATLYWYQQALGQGPEFLTYFNYEAQPDKSGLPSDRFSAERPEGSISTLTIQRTEQRDSAMYRCASSRVLDNEQFFGPGTRLTVL.

V gene TRBV7-3 combines with J gene TRBJ2-7; the match to TRBD2 covers 8 bases. The junction had 19 bases not matched to a gene; V was cut back by 5 bases and J by 7 bases. Looked up from germline, CDR1 is SGHTA and CDR2 is FQGTGA. This CDR3 is built from 17 residues. In DNA, the CDR3 is TGTGCCAGCAGCCCACAAGGGACTAGTAACTCCCTGGGGGAGCAGTACTTC. This encodes CASSPQGTSNSLGEQYF.

The chain recombines TRBV6-6 with TRBJ1-1, with D unclear. Deletions cut 0 bases from V and 1 base from J, with 6 bases between. Germline V gene lookup returns CDR1 MNHNY and CDR2 SVGAGI (reference sequence). The CDR3 has 14 amino acids. The CDR3 nucleotides read TGTGCCAGCAGTTACTCTTGGCAGAACACTGAAGCTTTCTTT. Its protein is CASSYSWQNTEAFF.

V and J are TRBV5-1 and TRBJ1-5; TRBD1 is a possible D gene (6 bases). The CDR3 spans 14 residues. V was cut by 0 bases and J by 7 bases, with 11 bases left in between. Germline V gene sequence: CDR1 SGHRS, CDR2 YFSETQ. CDR3 region: CASSLAGVDQPQHF. DNA of the CDR3: TGCGCCAGCAGCTTGGCAGGGGTTGACCAGCCCCAGCATTTT.

This clone occurred a few times. The genes are TRBV2 and TRBJ2-3; 9 nucleotides agree with TRBD1. J lost 4 bases, V lost 6 bases, and 5 bases had no gene match. Per germline, CDR1 SNHLY and CDR2 FYNNEI. This CDR3 region has 14 residues. The CDR3 here is CASRGRTGADTQYF. CDR3 coding DNA: TGTGCCAGCAGAGGCCGGACAGGGGCAGATACGCAGTATTTT.

J is TRBJ1-2 and V is TRBV27; 7 bases fit TRBD1. Per the germline V gene, CDR1 is MNHEY and CDR2 is SMNVEV (reference sequence). CDR3 length equals 14 residues. V shed 6 bases and J 6 bases; nucleotides not matched to a gene: 10. The DNA for the CDR3 is TGTGCCAGCAGCCAACGCCTAGGGGGCCATGGCTACACCTTC. Amino acids: CASSQRLGGHGYTF.

In this sample, this clone turned up a few times. This chain connects TRBV18 to TRBJ2-5; 10 bases agree with TRBD2. Trimming removed 0 bases from V and 5 bases from J; junction bases left unmatched: 6. Germline assignment: CDR1 KGHSH and CDR2 LQKENI. This CDR3 is 16 amino acids long. The CDR3 sequence: CASSPPPSGRGETQYF. Written as DNA, the CDR3 is TGTGCCAGCTCACCACCCCCTAGCGGGAGAGGGGAGACCCAGTACTTC.

This clone was picked up one time. This chain connects TRBV14 to TRBJ1-5; 7 nucleotides agree with TRBD1. V lost 4 bases and J lost 3; bases outside the gene matches: 3. The CDR3 is 14 amino acids. Germline CDR1 SGHDN, CDR2 FVKESK. In DNA form, the CDR3 reads TGTGCCAGCAGCCTCAGGGGGAACAATCAGCCCCAGCATTTT. Translation: CASSLRGNNQPQHF.

The chain joins TRBV15 to TRBJ2-3; D gene ambiguous. Between the trimmed V and J ends, which lost 0 bases and 2 bases, there was a span of 12 bases. Germline V gene data show CDR1 as LNHNV and CDR2 as YYDKDF (reference sequence). The CDR3 is 16 amino acids. The CDR3: CATSRDGRGYTDTQYF. CDR3 sequence (DNA): TGTGCCACCAGCAGAGATGGTAGAGGCTACACAGATACGCAGTATTTT.

The chain uses TRBV7-9 and TRBJ2-2; D is uncertain. The germline V gene has CDR1 SEHNR and CDR2 FQNEAQ (reference sequence). Trimming shortened V by 5 bases and J by 1 base, and 8 bases separated the two germline ends. The CDR3 has 14 amino acids. The CDR3 spells CASSLRQNTGELFF. The DNA for the CDR3 is TGTGCCAGCAGCCTTCGACAGAACACCGGGGAGCTGTTTTTT.

The chain carries TRBV7-2 and TRBJ1-2, with 7 bases matching TRBD1. This CDR3 comprises 13 residues. V shed 3 bases and J 8 bases; nucleotides not matched to a gene: 6. Germline CDR1 SGHTA, CDR2 FQGNSA. CDR3 in amino acids: CASSFPGGSGYTF. CDR3 nucleotides: TGTGCCAGCAGCTTTCCAGGGGGATCGGGCTACACCTTC.

V is TRBV6-5 and J is TRBJ1-1; D ambiguous. Germline values: CDR1 MNHEY, CDR2 SVGAGI. The CDR3 has 13 amino acids. Trimming took 0 bases from V and 11 from J, leaving 13 bases between them. The CDR3 protein is CASSYSIQTRAFF. DNA for the CDR3: TGTGCCAGCAGTTACTCGATCCAAACGAGGGCTTTCTTT.

This clone was recorded only once. This chain uses TRBV5-1 with TRBJ1-2, with D perhaps TRBD1 (5 bases). V gave up 0 bases and J gave up 3 bases, with 12 bases separating them. Per the germline V gene, CDR1 is SGHRS and CDR2 is YFSETQ. The CDR3 is made up of 15 amino acids. The CDR3 DNA is TGCGCCAGCAGCTTGGGGGTCGACAGATACTATGGCTACACCTTC. This encodes CASSLGVDRYYGYTF.

The CDR3 DNA is TGCGCCAGCAGCGTCCGGGACAGGGGGGGCTACACCTTC. Protein: CASSVRDRGGYTF. This sequence joins TRBV5-1 and TRBJ1-2, with TRBD1 matching over 11 bases. V was pared by 4 bases and J by 8 bases, with 4 bases of the junction left unmatched. This CDR3 has 13 residues. Germline-derived CDR1 and CDR2 are SGHRS and YFSETQ. Variable domain in full (rest from reference TRBV5-1 and TRBJ1-2): KAGVTQTPRYLIKTRGQQVTLSCSPISGHRSVSWYQQTPGQGLQFLFEYFSETQRNKGNFPGRFSGRQFSNSRSEMNVSTLELGDSALYLCASSVRDRGGYTFGSGTRLTVV.

The chain recombines TRBV11-1 with TRBJ2-7; 11 bases are a match to TRBD2. This CDR3 has 14 residues. V was clipped by 3 bases and J by 4 bases; unmatched bases: 2. Germline V lookup: CDR1 SGHAT, CDR2 FQDESV (reference sequence). The CDR3 here is CASSLTSGAYEQYF. CDR3 DNA: TGTGCCAGCAGCTTGACTAGCGGGGCTTACGAGCAGTACTTC.

V and J are TRBV15 and TRBJ1-4; 8 bases line up with TRBD1. Germline assignment: CDR1 LNHNV and CDR2 YYDKDF (reference sequence). The junction had 9 bases not matched to a gene; V was cut back by 3 bases and J by 0 bases. The CDR3 runs 18 residues. The CDR3 sequence is CATSRDRARVSTNEKLFF. The CDR3 bases are TGTGCCACCAGCAGGGACAGGGCCCGTGTTTCAACTAATGAAAAACTGTTTTTT. The full variable domain, its missing parts supplied by reference TRBV15 and TRBJ1-4, is DAMVIQNPRYQVTQFGKPVTLSCSQTLNHNVMYWYQQKSSQAPKLLFHYYDKDFNNEADTPDNFQSRRPNTSFCFLDIRSPGLGDTAMYLCATSRDRARVSTNEKLFFGSGTQLSVL.

The CDR3 is CASSQDKGAREETQYF. The CDR3 DNA sequence: TGTGCCAGCAGCCAAGATAAGGGGGCTAGGGAAGAGACCCAGTACTTC. J is TRBJ2-5 and V is TRBV4-2; 7 bases are shared with TRBD1. J was trimmed by 3 bases and V by 0 bases; bases with no gene match: 7. The germline gives CDR1 LGHNA, CDR2 YNFKEQ. CDR3 size: 16 residues.

V gene TRBV18 combines with J gene TRBJ2-5; D is perhaps TRBD2 (6 bases). Germline loops: CDR1 KGHSH, CDR2 LQKENI. CDR3 length equals 15 residues. Between the trimmed V and J ends, which lost 2 bases and 1 base, there was a span of 11 bases. The CDR3 reads CASSPLGGFQETQYF. CDR3 nucleotides: TGTGCCAGCTCACCATTGGGGGGATTCCAAGAGACCCAGTACTTC.

The chain recombines TRBV5-1 with TRBJ1-3; D unresolved. The CDR3 has 14 residues. V lost 4 bases, J lost 4 bases, and 12 bases lay in between. The germline CDR1 and CDR2 sequences are SGHRS and YFSETQ. The CDR3 region has the DNA TGCGCCAGCAGCCTCCTAGAGGCCGGAAACACCATATATTTT. It yields the protein CASSLLEAGNTIYF.